This T cell receptor (beta chain) was documented in a study of blood T cell repertoires in COVID-19. Clones were sequenced by immunoSEQ multiplex PCR, and TCRdb holds only the in-frame ones, with some missing. The data show roughly 61,000 clones, with less than 85% seen just once and approximately 15% held by the top ten. Germline V CDR1 and CDR2: DFQATT, SNEGSKA (reference sequence). The CDR3 runs 11 residues. Germline trimming cut 3 bases from V and 10 bases from J; bases unmatched to any gene: 3. The sequenced sample was peripheral blood. This TCR came from a woman between 65 and 79 years old with acute or convalescent COVID-19. This rearrangement joins TRBV20-1 to TRBJ1-1; 9 bases are shared with TRBD1. The CDR3 loop reads CSASLTGGAFF. CDR3 DNA sequence: TGCAGTGCTAGCCTGACAGGGGGAGCTTTCTTT.